This TCR beta chain is from a study of T cells after yellow fever vaccination. TCRdb recomputed calls from the 5' RACE reads with MiXCR, one row per CDR3 protein. The table records 400,000 or so distinct CDR3 sequences, around a sixth of them present only once. V gave up 1 base and J gave up 7 bases, with 31 bases separating them. In germline, CDR1 is LGHNA, CDR2 YNFKEQ. There are 20 residues in the CDR3. The chain couples TRBV4-2 to TRBJ1-2, with D perhaps TRBD1 (6 bases). Sequenced here: PBMCs, sampled before the yellow fever booster vaccination. The source is a man between 18 and 29 years old who received the YFV17D yellow fever vaccine. The CDR3 region has the DNA TGTGCCAGCAGCCAAGTAGGAGGGGGGAGGCAACCCGACCCATATCGTGGCTACACCTTC. Residues: CASSQVGGGRQPDPYRGYTF.